The 29 T cell receptor beta chains below come from one sample, sequenced in a study of cytomegalovirus exposure and HLA in healthy donors. The PCR contained 60 Vbeta and 13 Jbeta primers. Clones were sequenced by immunoSEQ multiplex PCR, and TCRdb holds only the in-frame ones, with some missing. The sample consists of 160,000 or so clones, 81% of them appearing once. The material sequenced was PBMCs. These receptors all come from a woman aged 45-65 years in good health and CMV-seronegative.

The CDR3 sequence: CASSLVGLEETQYF. Here the CDR3 DNA reads TGTGCCAGTAGTCTGGTCGGACTAGAAGAGACCCAGTACTTC. The chain recombines TRBV19 with TRBJ2-5, with 7 bases matching TRBD2. V lost 5 bases, J lost 3 bases, and 6 bases stayed unmatched. Looked up from germline, CDR1 is LNHDA and CDR2 is SQIVND (reference sequence). The CDR3 has 14 amino acids.

This chain joins TRBV27 and TRBJ2-5; 8 bases align to TRBD2. In germline, CDR1 is MNHEY, CDR2 SMNVEV (reference sequence). J lost 5 bases, V lost 2 bases, and 4 bases had no gene match. CDR3 length: 14 residues. CDR3 nucleotide sequence: TGTGCCAGCAGTTTAGTCGGCGGGAGGGAGACCCAGTACTTC. It encodes CASSLVGGRETQYF.

The J gene is TRBJ2-1, the V gene TRBV6-5; possibly TRBD1 for D (6 bases). The CDR3 is 15 residues long. Germline lookup yields CDR1 MNHEY and CDR2 SVGAGI. Trimming cost V 6 bases and J 2 bases, with 14 bases left between them. CDR3 sequence reads: CASSISDRPYNEQFF. CDR3 nucleotides: TGTGCCAGCAGCATTTCGGACAGACCCTACAATGAGCAGTTCTTC.

The chain is built from TRBV7-9 and TRBJ2-1, with a tentative D call TRBD2 (5 bases). The V and J ends lost 5 bases and 4 bases respectively, with 15 bases between them. This CDR3 comprises 15 residues. The germline CDR1 and CDR2 sequences are SEHNR and FQNEAQ (reference sequence). CDR3 coding DNA: TGTGCCAGCAGCCCTGTTGGAGGAACTTACAATGAGCAGTTCTTC. Translating gives CASSPVGGTYNEQFF.

CDR3 sequence: CASSLGQGLKYGYTF. The CDR3 nucleotides read TGCGCCAGCAGCTTGGGGCAGGGGCTTAAGTATGGCTACACCTTC. V and J are TRBV5-1 and TRBJ1-2; D is perhaps TRBD1 (6 bases). Germline V gene lookup returns CDR1 SGHRS and CDR2 YFSETQ. Trimming removed 0 bases from V and 5 bases from J, with 14 bases in between. This CDR3 comprises 15 residues.

The rearrangement uses TRBV9 and TRBJ2-7, with 12 bases matching TRBD2. This CDR3 has 14 amino acids. Germline V gene lookup returns CDR1 SGDLS and CDR2 YYNGEE. V lost 4 bases to trimming and J lost 7 bases; unmatched junction nucleotides: 6. The CDR3 loop is CASSPRLAGVEQYF. DNA of the CDR3: TGTGCCAGCAGCCCACGACTAGCGGGAGTGGAGCAGTACTTC.

The chain has TRBV27 and TRBJ2-4; D remains unclear. Germline V gene data show CDR1 as MNHEY and CDR2 as SMNVEV (reference sequence). CDR3 length equals 14 residues. Trimming took off 8 bases at V and 0 bases at J, with 11 bases between the two ends. The CDR3 DNA follows: TGTGCCAGCCGACTTATTGGAGCCAAAAACATTCAGTACTTC. Amino acid sequence: CASRLIGAKNIQYF.

The V and J genes are TRBV10-3 and TRBJ1-5; possible D gene TRBD1, 5 bases. Germline assignment: CDR1 ENHRY and CDR2 SYGVKD. V lost 3 bases to trimming and J lost 2 bases, with 11 bases between them. The CDR3 has 15 residues. The CDR3 sequence is CAISDSAGGNQPQHF. The CDR3 bases are TGTGCCATCAGTGACTCCGCGGGGGGCAATCAGCCCCAGCATTTT.

V is TRBV29-1 and J is TRBJ1-3, with D uncertain. CDR3 length equals 12 residues. Germline V gene lookup returns CDR1 SQVTM and CDR2 ANQGSEA. V lost 4 bases to trimming and J lost 3 bases, with 7 bases between them. Here the CDR3 reads CSVGGVGNTIYF. The CDR3 DNA reads TGCAGCGTTGGAGGAGTTGGAAACACCATATATTTT.

V usage is TRBV9 and J usage is TRBJ1-5, with a possible D match to TRBD1 (5 bases). CDR1 is SGDLS, CDR2 YYNGEE, per germline. V lost 0 bases and J 3 bases, leaving 10 bases between the germline ends. CDR3 length: 15 amino acids. CDR3 in amino acids: CASSVDGGFNQPQHF. DNA for the CDR3: TGTGCCAGCAGCGTAGACGGGGGGTTCAATCAGCCCCAGCATTTT.

This chain joins TRBV7-9 and TRBJ1-3; 7 bases map to TRBD1. V trimming: 10 bases; J trimming: 0 bases; junction bases outside the gene matches: 18. Germline CDR1 reads SEHNR; CDR2 reads FQNEAQ (reference sequence). The CDR3 runs 18 residues. The CDR3 bases are TGTGCCACGGGGGTATTCACAGGGGACAGATCCTCTGGAAACACCATATATTTT. This sequence encodes CATGVFTGDRSSGNTIYF.

The chain combines TRBV28 with TRBJ1-1, with D unclear. Germline V gene lookup returns CDR1 MDHEN and CDR2 SYDVKM. The length of the CDR3 is 14 residues. Trimming pared 7 bases from V and 11 bases from J, leaving 23 bases between. CDR3 amino acids: CASTDPPGGQRAFF. The CDR3 region has the DNA TGTGCCAGCACCGATCCGCCGGGAGGGCAGAGGGCTTTCTTT.

The chain combines TRBV28 with TRBJ2-1; 13 positions match TRBD2. V shed 5 bases, J shed 5 bases, and the junction held 12 bases outside the gene matches. Germline V CDR1 and CDR2: MDHEN, SYDVKM. The CDR3 spans 18 residues. The DNA for the CDR3 is TGTGCCAGCAGTCCATTCACCGGGACTAGCGGGACTAACAATGAGCAGTTCTTC. It yields the protein CASSPFTGTSGTNNEQFF.

The chain carries TRBV4-1 and TRBJ2-1; 10 positions match TRBD2. The CDR3 runs to 16 residues. Germline CDR1 is MGHRA and CDR2 is YSYEKL. V trimming: 0 bases; J trimming: 7 bases; junction bases outside the gene matches: 6. The DNA for the CDR3 is TGCGCCAGCAGCCAAGATTCTAGCGGGGGTATAAATGAGCAGTTCTTC. It is translated as CASSQDSSGGINEQFF.

In regard to this clone: At one end the junction does not follow the germline gene, possibly because of a read error. The chain's CDR3 is CSSSWGGHGYTF. DNA of the CDR3: TGTTCCAGCAGCTGGGGGGGACATGGCTACACCTTC. The chain links TRBV7-9 to TRBJ1-2; TRBD1 might be the D (5 bases). The germline V gene encodes CDR1 SEHNR and CDR2 FQNEAQ (reference sequence). This CDR3 has 12 residues. The full variable domain, completed using reference TRBV7-9 and TRBJ1-2, is DTGVSQNPRHKITKRGQNVTFRCDPISEHNRLYWYRQTLGQGPEFLTYFQNEAQLEKSRLLSDRFSAERPKGSFSTLEIQRTEQGDSAMYLCSSSWGGHGYTFGSGTRLTVV.

The chain uses TRBV27 and TRBJ2-7; D might be TRBD2 (6 bases). Between the trimmed V and J ends, which lost 5 bases and 7 bases, there was a span of 18 bases. Germline CDR1 and CDR2: MNHEY and SMNVEV (reference sequence). The CDR3 sequence is 14 residues long. The CDR3 sequence: CASSPGTWYLEQYF. DNA of the CDR3: TGTGCCAGCAGTCCCGGGACTTGGTATTTGGAGCAGTACTTC.

The V gene is TRBV6-1, the J gene TRBJ1-6, with D perhaps TRBD1 (5 bases). V was trimmed by 1 base and J by 10 bases, leaving 11 bases between them. The germline V gene has CDR1 MNHNS and CDR2 SASEGT. This CDR3 contains 14 residues. CDR3 nucleotides: TGTGCCAGCAGTGAAGGGGACTTAGGGTCACCCCTCCACTTT. As protein: CASSEGDLGSPLHF.

The rearrangement links TRBV4-3 to TRBJ1-3; weak D call: TRBD1 (5 bases). Trimming removed 7 bases at V and 0 bases at J, with 22 bases between. The CDR3 is 18 amino acids. Looked up from germline, CDR1 is LGHNA and CDR2 is YSLEER. The CDR3 is CASKKELGGVNSGNTIYF. The CDR3 DNA reads TGCGCCAGCAAAAAAGAACTGGGGGGGGTGAACTCTGGAAACACCATATATTTT.

The CDR3 nucleotides read TGTGCCAGCAGCTTACGAACAGGGGTGGAGGAAAAACTGTTTTTT. It translates to CASSLRTGVEEKLFF. The gene calls are TRBV7-2 and TRBJ1-4, with TRBD1 matching 7 bases. Germline V CDR1 and CDR2: SGHTA, FQGNSA. V lost 2 bases and J lost 8; bases outside the gene matches: 8. This CDR3 has 15 amino acids.

This chain joins TRBV2 and TRBJ2-1, with 8 bases that match TRBD2. From germline, CDR1 is SNHLY and CDR2 FYNNEI. V was clipped by 7 bases and J by 6 bases; unmatched bases: 11. This CDR3 has 15 amino acids. In DNA, the CDR3 is TGTGCCAGCATCCCCCGGGGGGGCATGAGCAATGAGCAGTTCTTC. Amino acid sequence: CASIPRGGMSNEQFF.

This chain uses TRBV11-2 with TRBJ2-5, with 13 nucleotides matching TRBD2. Germline V gene lookup returns CDR1 SGHAT and CDR2 FQNNGV. Trimming at V came to 2 bases and at J to 1 base, leaving 1 base not matched to a gene. This CDR3 contains 16 residues. The CDR3 sequence is CASSLRLAGGQETQYF. The CDR3 nucleotides read TGTGCCAGCAGCTTAAGACTAGCGGGAGGCCAAGAGACCCAGTACTTC.

This clone was seen only a few times. The chain couples TRBV4-3 to TRBJ2-3; 7 bases map to TRBD2. V lost 0 bases and J lost 0; bases outside the gene matches: 3. Germline values: CDR1 LGHNA, CDR2 YSLEER. There are 16 residues in the CDR3. The CDR3 DNA reads TGCGCCAGCAGCCAAGATGACGGGGGGAGCACAGATACGCAGTATTTT. It codes for CASSQDDGGSTDTQYF.

This clone was seen a handful of times. The chain recombines TRBV7-6 with TRBJ2-7; 7 nucleotides agree with TRBD1. Looked up from germline, CDR1 is SGHVS and CDR2 is FNYEAQ. Losses at the gene ends were 5 bases for V and 2 bases for J; bases not matched to a gene: 6. The CDR3 is 14 residues long. The CDR3 loop reads CASSAQGNPYEQYF. CDR3 DNA sequence: TGTGCCAGCAGCGCACAGGGGAACCCCTACGAGCAGTACTTC.

The genes are TRBV7-9 and TRBJ1-5, with D perhaps matching TRBD1 (6 bases). The CDR3 spans 16 residues. The V gene's germline CDR1 is SEHNR and CDR2 FQNEAQ (reference sequence). V shed 1 base and J shed 2 bases, with 12 bases lying between them. CDR3 sequence reads: CASSLETGTGNQPQHF. The CDR3 bases are TGTGCCAGCAGCTTAGAAACAGGGACGGGCAATCAGCCCCAGCATTTT.

This clone was seen a few times. The chain links TRBV28 to TRBJ2-1; D call uncertain. Germline lookup yields CDR1 MDHEN and CDR2 SYDVKM. This CDR3 spans 15 amino acids. Deletions cut 7 bases from V and 3 bases from J, with 16 bases between. The CDR3 bases are TGTGCCAGCAATGTTGGTGGGCAGAACTACAATGAGCAGTTCTTC. Translating it yields CASNVGGQNYNEQFF.

This sequence joins TRBV5-4 and TRBJ2-1, with 9 bases fitting TRBD1. The trim removed 0 bases at V and 8 bases at J, leaving 3 bases unmatched. This CDR3 is built from 14 residues. CDR1 and CDR2 (germline): SGHNT, YYREEE (reference sequence). The CDR3 DNA reads as TGTGCCAGCAGCTTGGACAGGGGGCTGGATGAGCAGTTCTTC. The encoded protein is CASSLDRGLDEQFF.

With respect to this clone: This specimen includes other DNA sequences encoding the same CDR3. This sequence joins TRBV6-6 and TRBJ2-2, with 9 bases identical to TRBD1. Per the germline V gene, CDR1 is MNHNY and CDR2 is SVGAGI (reference sequence). V dropped 6 bases and J dropped 5; count of bases not matched to a gene: 4. The CDR3 contains 14 residues. The CDR3 nucleotides read TGTGCCAGCAGACCGGGACAGGGAACCGGGGAGCTGTTTTTT. Translated: CASRPGQGTGELFF.

This clone has more than one count but fewer than ten. V usage is TRBV19 and J usage is TRBJ1-5, with 7 nucleotides matching TRBD1. With 1 base clipped from V and 4 bases from J, the junction kept 7 bases outside the gene matches. The CDR3 has 16 residues. From germline, CDR1 is LNHDA and CDR2 SQIVND (reference sequence). This CDR3 is CASSIGGTDWNQPQHF. The CDR3 nucleotides are TGTGCCAGTAGTATAGGGGGGACAGACTGGAATCAGCCCCAGCATTTT.

V usage is TRBV12-5 and J usage is TRBJ2-7, with TRBD2 as a possible D gene (6 bases). Germline-derived CDR1 and CDR2 are LGHNT and FRNRAP. The CDR3 has 12 amino acids. Trimming removed 4 bases at V and 6 bases at J, with 10 bases between. The DNA of the CDR3 is TGTGCTAGTGGTTGGGGGGTTTCCGAGCAGTACTTC. Amino acids: CASGWGVSEQYF.